What follows describes a single T cell receptor (beta chain). The target antigen is unknown. This entry belongs to a study of radiotherapy plus CTLA-4 blockade in lung cancer. Study observations and caveats: Blood-borne expansion of tumor-derived TCR clones followed radiotherapy plus ipilimumab.

Assay: immunoSEQ multiplex PCR; the TCRdb copy retains only in-frame clones and omits some. This table has about 97,000 clones, 65% to 75% appearing once. Source: peripheral blood, taken from a patient treated with radiotherapy plus ipilimumab. This clonotype was sampled from a human donor with non-small cell lung cancer who had a partial response to radiotherapy plus ipilimumab. Some clones in this sample may be carry-over from other donors' samples.

The CDR3 loop is CASSPNTLATDEQYF. The CDR3 bases are TGTGCCAGCAGTCCTAATACCCTTGCTACCGACGAGCAGTACTTC. This chain connects TRBV27 to TRBJ2-7; D gene unclear. This CDR3 has 15 residues. Germline CDR1 is MNHEY and CDR2 is SMNVEV (reference sequence). The V end lost 5 bases, the J end lost 5 bases, and 19 bases lay between the germline ends.